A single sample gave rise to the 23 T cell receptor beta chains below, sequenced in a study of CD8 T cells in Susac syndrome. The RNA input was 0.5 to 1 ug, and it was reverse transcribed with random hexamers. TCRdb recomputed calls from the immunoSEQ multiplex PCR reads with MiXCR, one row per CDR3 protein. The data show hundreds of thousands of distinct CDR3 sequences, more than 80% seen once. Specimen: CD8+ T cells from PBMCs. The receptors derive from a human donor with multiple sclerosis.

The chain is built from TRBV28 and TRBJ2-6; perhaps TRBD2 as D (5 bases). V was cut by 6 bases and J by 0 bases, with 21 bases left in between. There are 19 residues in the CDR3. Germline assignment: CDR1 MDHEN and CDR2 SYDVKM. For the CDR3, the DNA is TGTGCCAGCAGGGGCTTGAGCGGAACTCTTAGCTCTGGGGCCAACGTCCTGACTTTC. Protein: CASRGLSGTLSSGANVLTF.

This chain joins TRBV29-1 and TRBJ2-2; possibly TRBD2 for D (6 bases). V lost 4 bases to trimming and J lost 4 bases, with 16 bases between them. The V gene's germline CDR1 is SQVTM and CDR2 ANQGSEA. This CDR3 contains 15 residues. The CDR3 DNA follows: TGCAGCGTTGGTTTGGAGGGGTGGGCCACCGGGGAGCTGTTTTTT. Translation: CSVGLEGWATGELFF.

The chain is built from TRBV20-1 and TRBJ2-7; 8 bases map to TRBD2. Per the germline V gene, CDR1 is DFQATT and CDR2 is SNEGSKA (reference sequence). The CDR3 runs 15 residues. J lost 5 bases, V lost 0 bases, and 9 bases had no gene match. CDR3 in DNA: TGCAGTGCTAGAGATTCGAGCGGGAGCATCCACGAGCAGTACTTC. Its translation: CSARDSSGSIHEQYF.

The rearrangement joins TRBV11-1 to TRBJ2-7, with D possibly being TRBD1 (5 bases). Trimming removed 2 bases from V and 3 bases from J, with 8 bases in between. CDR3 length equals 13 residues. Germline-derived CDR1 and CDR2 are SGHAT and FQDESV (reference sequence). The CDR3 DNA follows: TGTGCCAGCAGCTTAAGGGGCCTCTACGAGCAGTACTTC. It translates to CASSLRGLYEQYF.

This chain's CDR3 is CSVETGVSAFF. The CDR3 coding sequence is TGCAGCGTTGAAACGGGTGTCTCAGCTTTCTTT. The V gene is TRBV29-1, the J gene TRBJ1-1, with D uncertain. Between the trimmed V and J ends, which lost 2 bases and 10 bases, there was a span of 11 bases. The CDR3 length is 11 residues. The germline V gene has CDR1 SQVTM and CDR2 ANQGSEA.

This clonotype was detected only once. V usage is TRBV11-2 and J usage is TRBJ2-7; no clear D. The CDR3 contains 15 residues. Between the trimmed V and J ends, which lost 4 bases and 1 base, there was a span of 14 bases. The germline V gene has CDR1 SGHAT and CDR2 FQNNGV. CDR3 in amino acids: CASSSSSWGSYEQYF. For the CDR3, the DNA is TGTGCCAGCAGCTCCTCCTCCTGGGGTTCCTACGAGCAGTACTTC.

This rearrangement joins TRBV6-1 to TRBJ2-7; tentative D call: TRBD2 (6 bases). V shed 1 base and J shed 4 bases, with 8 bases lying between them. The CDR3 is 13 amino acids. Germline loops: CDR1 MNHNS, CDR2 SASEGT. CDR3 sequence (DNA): TGTGCCAGCAGTGAAGTAGCGGAATACGAGCAGTACTTC. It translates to CASSEVAEYEQYF.

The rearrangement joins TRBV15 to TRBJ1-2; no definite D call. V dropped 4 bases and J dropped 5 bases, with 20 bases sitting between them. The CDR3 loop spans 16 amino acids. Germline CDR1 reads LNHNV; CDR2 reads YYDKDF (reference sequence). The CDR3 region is CATSTPLSAARYGYTF. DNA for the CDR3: TGTGCCACCAGCACCCCCCTCAGCGCAGCCAGGTATGGCTACACCTTC.

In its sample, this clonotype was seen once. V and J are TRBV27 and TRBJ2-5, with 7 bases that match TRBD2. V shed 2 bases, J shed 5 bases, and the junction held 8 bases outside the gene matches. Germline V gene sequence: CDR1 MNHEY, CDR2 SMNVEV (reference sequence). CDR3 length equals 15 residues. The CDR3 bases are TGTGCCAGCAGTTTAGGTCGTTGGGGAGGGGAGACCCAGTACTTC. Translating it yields CASSLGRWGGETQYF.

CDR3 sequence: CASSQDREGAGDEQYF. CDR3 in DNA: TGTGCCAGCAGCCAAGATCGGGAGGGAGCAGGGGACGAGCAGTACTTC. This chain uses TRBV3-1 with TRBJ2-7; TRBD2 agrees at 8 bases. CDR1 is LGHDT, CDR2 YNNKEL, per germline (reference sequence). The CDR3 runs 16 residues. The trim removed 0 bases at V and 5 bases at J, leaving 9 bases unmatched.

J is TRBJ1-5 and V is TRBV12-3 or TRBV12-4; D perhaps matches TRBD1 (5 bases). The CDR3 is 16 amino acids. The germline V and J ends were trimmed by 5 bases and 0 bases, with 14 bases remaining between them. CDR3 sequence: CASSPGGSDSNQPQHF. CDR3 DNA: TGTGCCAGCAGTCCCGGGGGGTCCGATAGCAATCAGCCCCAGCATTTT.

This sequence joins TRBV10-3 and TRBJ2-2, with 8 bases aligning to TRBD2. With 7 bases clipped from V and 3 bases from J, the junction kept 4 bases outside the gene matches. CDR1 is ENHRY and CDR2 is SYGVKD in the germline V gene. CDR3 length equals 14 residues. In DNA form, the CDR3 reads TGTGCCATCACCACTAGCGGCGACACCGGGGAGCTGTTTTTT. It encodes CAITTSGDTGELFF.

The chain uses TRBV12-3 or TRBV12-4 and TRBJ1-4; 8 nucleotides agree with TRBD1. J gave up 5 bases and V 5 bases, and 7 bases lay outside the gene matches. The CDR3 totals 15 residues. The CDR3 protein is CASSLPGTGNEKLFF. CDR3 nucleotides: TGTGCCAGCAGTCTCCCCGGGACAGGAAATGAAAAACTGTTTTTT.

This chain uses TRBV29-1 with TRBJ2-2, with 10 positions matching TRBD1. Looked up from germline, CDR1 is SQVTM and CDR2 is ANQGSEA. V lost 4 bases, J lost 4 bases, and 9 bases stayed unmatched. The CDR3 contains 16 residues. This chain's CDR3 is CSVANPGQGITGELFF. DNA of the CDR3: TGCAGCGTTGCGAACCCGGGACAGGGGATCACCGGGGAGCTGTTTTTT.

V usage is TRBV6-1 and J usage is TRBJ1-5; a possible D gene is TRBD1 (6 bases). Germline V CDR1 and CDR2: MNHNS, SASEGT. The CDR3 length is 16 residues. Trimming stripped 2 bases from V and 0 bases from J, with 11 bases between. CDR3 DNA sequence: TGTGCCAGCAGTGAAAGCCCACAGGGTAGCAATCAGCCCCAGCATTTT. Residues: CASSESPQGSNQPQHF.

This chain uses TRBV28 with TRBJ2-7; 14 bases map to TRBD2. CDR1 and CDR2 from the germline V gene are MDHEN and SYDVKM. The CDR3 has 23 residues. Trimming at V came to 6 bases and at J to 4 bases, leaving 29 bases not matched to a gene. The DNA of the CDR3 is TGTGCCAGCAGCGTTGCCGCCCTTCACGGGACTAGCGGGAGTAGAGTGAGTTCATACGAGCAGTACTTC. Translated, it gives CASSVAALHGTSGSRVSSYEQYF. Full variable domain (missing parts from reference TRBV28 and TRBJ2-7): DVKVTQSSRYLVKRTGEKVFLECVQDMDHENMFWYRQDPGLGLRLIYFSYDVKMKEKGDIPEGYSVSREKKERFSLILESASTNQTSMYLCASSVAALHGTSGSRVSSYEQYFGPGTRLTVT.

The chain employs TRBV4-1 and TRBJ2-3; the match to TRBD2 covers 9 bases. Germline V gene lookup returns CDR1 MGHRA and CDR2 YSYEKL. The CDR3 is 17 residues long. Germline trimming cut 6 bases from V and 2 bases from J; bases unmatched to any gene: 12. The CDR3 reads CASSQKDLAGPTDTQYF. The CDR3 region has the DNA TGCGCCAGCAGTCAAAAGGATCTAGCGGGACCCACAGATACGCAGTATTTT.

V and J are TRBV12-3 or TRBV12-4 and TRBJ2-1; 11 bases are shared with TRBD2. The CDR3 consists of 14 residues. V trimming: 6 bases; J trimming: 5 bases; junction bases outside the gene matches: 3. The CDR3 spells CASSRSGRDNEQFF. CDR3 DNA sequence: TGTGCCAGCAGCCGTAGCGGGAGGGACAATGAGCAGTTCTTC.

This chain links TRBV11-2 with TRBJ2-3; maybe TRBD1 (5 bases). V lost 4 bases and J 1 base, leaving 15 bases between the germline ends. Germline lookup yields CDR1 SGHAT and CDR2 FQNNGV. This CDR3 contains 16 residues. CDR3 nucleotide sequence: TGTGCCAGCAGCTCCCCGTTAGAAGGGGGCACAGATACGCAGTATTTT. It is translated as CASSSPLEGGTDTQYF.

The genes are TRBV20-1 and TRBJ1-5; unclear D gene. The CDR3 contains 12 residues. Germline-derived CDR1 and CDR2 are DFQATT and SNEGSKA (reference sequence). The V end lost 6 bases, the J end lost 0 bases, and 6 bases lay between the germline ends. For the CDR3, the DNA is TGCAGTGCCTCGAGTAGCAATCAGCCCCAGCATTTT. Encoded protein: CSASSSNQPQHF.

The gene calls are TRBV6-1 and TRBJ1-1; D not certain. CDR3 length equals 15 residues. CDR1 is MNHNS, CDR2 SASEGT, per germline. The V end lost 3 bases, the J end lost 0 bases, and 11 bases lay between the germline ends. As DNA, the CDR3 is TGTGCCAGCAGTGATTGGAAAGGTTTGAACACTGAAGCTTTCTTT. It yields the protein CASSDWKGLNTEAFF.

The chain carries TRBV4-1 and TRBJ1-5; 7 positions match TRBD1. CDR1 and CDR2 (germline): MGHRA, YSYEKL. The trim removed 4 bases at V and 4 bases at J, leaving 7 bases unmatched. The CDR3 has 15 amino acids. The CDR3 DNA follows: TGCGCCAGCAGCCCCGGCTCAGGGGGAAATCAGCCCCAGCATTTT. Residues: CASSPGSGGNQPQHF.

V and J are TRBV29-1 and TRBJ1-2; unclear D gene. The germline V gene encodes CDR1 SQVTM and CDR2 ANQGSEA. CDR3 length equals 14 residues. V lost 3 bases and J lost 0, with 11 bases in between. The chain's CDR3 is CSVESAETNYGYTF. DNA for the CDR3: TGCAGCGTTGAGTCGGCAGAGACTAACTATGGCTACACCTTC.